This T cell receptor (beta chain) was sequenced in a study of shared clonotypes between healthy human individuals. This clone was found many times. The antigen is undetermined. The CDR3 consists of 17 residues. The germline V gene has CDR1 SGHDT and CDR2 YYEEEE. V gave up 4 bases and J gave up 2 bases, with 20 bases separating them. Notes on the study in general: Lower generation probabilities were found for non-shared clonotypes than for those shared by all four donors.

The authors ran the assay at deep level. TCRdb keeps only in-frame clones here, not all; method: immunoSEQ multiplex PCR. This sample has about 640,000 clones, with less than 80% found just once. Sequences were obtained from memory CD4+ T cells sorted from blood. The sample's subset: CD45RA-negative fraction. V gene TRBV5-6 combines with J gene TRBJ2-3; TRBD1 is a possible D gene (6 bases). The TCR sequence derives from a woman aged 30 to 39 in good health. DNA for the CDR3: TGTGCCAGCAGCACCAGCGTCTCGGGACATCTCACAGATACGCAGTATTTT. Translating gives CASSTSVSGHLTDTQYF.